The present TCR beta chain was sequenced within a study of identical twins. CDR1 and CDR2 (germline): LGHNA, YNFKEQ. With 1 base removed from V and 6 bases from J, the gap between germline ends came to 7 bases. This CDR3 spans 14 amino acids. Study conclusions and caveats: Models predicted too little out-of-frame TCR alpha sharing in monozygotic twins. Abundant beta clonotypes from cord blood had fewer insertions, unlike memory repertoires, which showed none.

Template switching added a universal primer site, and cDNA bore unique molecular identifiers. TCRdb processed the 5' RACE reads anew with MiXCR; each CDR3 protein has one entry. This table holds about 150,000 distinct CDR3 sequences, roughly 3.5% found once. This clonotype was detected many times. Its cognate antigen is unknown. This clonotype was obtained from a man in his late teens or twenties in good health. The chain carries TRBV4-2 and TRBJ1-6; D unclear. The sequenced material came from memory T cells sorted from blood. The CDR3, as DNA: TGTGCCAGCAGCCAAGCCAGTACTAATTCACCCCTCCACTTT. As protein: CASSQASTNSPLHF.